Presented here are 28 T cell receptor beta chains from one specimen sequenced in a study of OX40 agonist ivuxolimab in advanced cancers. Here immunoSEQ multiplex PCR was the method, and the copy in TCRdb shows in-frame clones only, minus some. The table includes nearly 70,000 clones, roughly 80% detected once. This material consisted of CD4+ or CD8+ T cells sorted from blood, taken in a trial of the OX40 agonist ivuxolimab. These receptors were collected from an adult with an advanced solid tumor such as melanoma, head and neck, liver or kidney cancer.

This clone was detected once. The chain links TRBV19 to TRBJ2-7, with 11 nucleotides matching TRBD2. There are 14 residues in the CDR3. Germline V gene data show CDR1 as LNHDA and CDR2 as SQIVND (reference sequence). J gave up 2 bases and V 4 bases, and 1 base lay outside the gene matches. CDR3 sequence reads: CASSKLAGAYEQYF. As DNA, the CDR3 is TGTGCCAGTAGTAAACTAGCGGGGGCCTACGAGCAGTACTTC. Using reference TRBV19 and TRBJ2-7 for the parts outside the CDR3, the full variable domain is DGGITQSPKYLFRKEGQNVTLSCEQNLNHDAMYWYRQDPGQGLRLIYYSQIVNDFQKGDIAEGYSVSREKKESFPLTVTSAQKNPTAFYLCASSKLAGAYEQYFGPGTRLTVT.

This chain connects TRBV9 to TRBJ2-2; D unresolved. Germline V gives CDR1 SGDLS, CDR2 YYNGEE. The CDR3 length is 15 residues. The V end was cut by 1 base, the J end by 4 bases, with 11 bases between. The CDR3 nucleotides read TGTGCCAGCAGCGTATCTATAGTCTCCACCGGGGAGCTGTTTTTT. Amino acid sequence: CASSVSIVSTGELFF.

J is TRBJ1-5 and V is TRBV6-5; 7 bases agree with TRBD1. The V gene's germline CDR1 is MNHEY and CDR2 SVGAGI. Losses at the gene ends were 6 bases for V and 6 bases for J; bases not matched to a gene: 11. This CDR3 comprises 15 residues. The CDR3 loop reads CASRTATGSGQPQHF. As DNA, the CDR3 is TGTGCCAGCAGGACCGCGACAGGGAGCGGTCAGCCCCAGCATTTT.

The CDR3 is CASSQDPLTGGEMATNEKLFF. CDR3 in DNA: TGTGCCAGCAGCCAAGATCCCTTGACAGGGGGCGAAATGGCAACTAATGAAAAACTGTTTTTT. This chain connects TRBV14 to TRBJ1-4; 10 bases map to TRBD1. The CDR3 runs to 21 residues. Germline loops: CDR1 SGHDN, CDR2 FVKESK. J lost 0 bases, V lost 0 bases, and 13 bases had no gene match.

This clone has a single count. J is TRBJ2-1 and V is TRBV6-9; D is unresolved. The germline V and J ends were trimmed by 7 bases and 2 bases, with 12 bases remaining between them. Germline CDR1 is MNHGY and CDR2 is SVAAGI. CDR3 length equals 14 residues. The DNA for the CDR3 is TGTGCCAGCACCCGACTGGAGACCTACAATGAGCAGTTCTTC. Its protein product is CASTRLETYNEQFF.

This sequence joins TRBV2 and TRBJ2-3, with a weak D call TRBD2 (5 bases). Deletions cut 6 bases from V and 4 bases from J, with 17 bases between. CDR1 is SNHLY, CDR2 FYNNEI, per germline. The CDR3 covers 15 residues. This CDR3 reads CASSLEGFMADTQYF. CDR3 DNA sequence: TGTGCCAGCAGCCTAGAGGGTTTCATGGCAGATACGCAGTATTTT.

The CDR3 loop is CASSEGILAGGQETQYF. The CDR3 nucleotides read TGTGCCAGCAGTGAGGGGATCCTAGCGGGGGGCCAAGAGACCCAGTACTTC. V gene TRBV25-1 combines with J gene TRBJ2-5, with 11 bases matching TRBD2. Germline V gene lookup returns CDR1 MGHDK and CDR2 SYGVNS. After removal of 3 bases from V and 1 base from J, the junction contained 7 bases not matched to a gene. The CDR3 covers 17 residues.

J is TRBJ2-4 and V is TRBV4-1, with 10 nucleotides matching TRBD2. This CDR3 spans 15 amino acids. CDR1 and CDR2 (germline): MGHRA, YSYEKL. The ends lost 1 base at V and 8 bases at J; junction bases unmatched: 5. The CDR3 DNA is TGCGCCAGCAGCCAAGTCGCTAGCGGGGGAGACATTCAGTACTTC. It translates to CASSQVASGGDIQYF.

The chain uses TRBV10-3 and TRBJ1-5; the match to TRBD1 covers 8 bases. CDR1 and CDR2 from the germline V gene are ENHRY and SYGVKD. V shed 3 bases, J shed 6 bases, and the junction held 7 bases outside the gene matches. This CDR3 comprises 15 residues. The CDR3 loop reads CAISDHGQGPQPQHF. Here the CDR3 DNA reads TGTGCCATCAGTGACCACGGACAGGGCCCTCAGCCCCAGCATTTT.

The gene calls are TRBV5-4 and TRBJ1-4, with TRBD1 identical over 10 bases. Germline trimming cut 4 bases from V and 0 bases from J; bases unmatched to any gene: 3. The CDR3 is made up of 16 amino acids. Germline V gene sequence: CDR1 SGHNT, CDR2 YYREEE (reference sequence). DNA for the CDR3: TGTGCCAGCAGCCCCGGGACAGGGGCAACTAATGAAAAACTGTTTTTT. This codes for CASSPGTGATNEKLFF. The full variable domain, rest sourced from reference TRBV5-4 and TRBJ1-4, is ETGVTQSPTHLIKTRGQQVTLRCSSQSGHNTVSWYQQALGQGPQFIFQYYREEENGRGNFPPRFSGLQFPNYSSELNVNALELDDSALYLCASSPGTGATNEKLFFGSGTQLSVL.

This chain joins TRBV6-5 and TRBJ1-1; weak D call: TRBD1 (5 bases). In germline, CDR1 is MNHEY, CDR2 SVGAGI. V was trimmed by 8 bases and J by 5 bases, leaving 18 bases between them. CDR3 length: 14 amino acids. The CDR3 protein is CASRPDGRGTEAFF. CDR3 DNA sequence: TGTGCCAGCCGTCCGGACGGTAGGGGAACTGAAGCTTTCTTT.

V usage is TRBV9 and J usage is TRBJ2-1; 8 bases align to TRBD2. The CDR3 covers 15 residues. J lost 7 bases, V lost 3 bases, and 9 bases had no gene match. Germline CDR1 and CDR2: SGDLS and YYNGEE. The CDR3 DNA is TGTGCCAGCAGCGGCGGTTCGGGGGGGTATAATGAGCAGTTCTTC. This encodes CASSGGSGGYNEQFF.

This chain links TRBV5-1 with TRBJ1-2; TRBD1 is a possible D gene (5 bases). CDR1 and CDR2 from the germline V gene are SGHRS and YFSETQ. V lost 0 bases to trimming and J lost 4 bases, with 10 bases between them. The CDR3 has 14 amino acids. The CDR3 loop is CASSLAGTAYGYTF. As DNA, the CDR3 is TGCGCCAGCAGCTTGGCCGGGACGGCCTATGGCTACACCTTC.

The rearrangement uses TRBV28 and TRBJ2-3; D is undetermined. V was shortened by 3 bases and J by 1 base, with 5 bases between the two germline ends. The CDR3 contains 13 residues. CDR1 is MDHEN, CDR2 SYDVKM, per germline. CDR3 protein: CASSFDGTDTQYF. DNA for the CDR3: TGTGCCAGCAGTTTCGACGGCACAGATACGCAGTATTTT.

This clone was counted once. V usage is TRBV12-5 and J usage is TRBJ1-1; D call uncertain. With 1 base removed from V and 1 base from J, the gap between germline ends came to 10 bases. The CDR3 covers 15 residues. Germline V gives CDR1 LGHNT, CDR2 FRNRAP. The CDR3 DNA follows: TGTGCTAGTGGTTTGGGACTCCCAGGGAACACTGAAGCTTTCTTT. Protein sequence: CASGLGLPGNTEAFF.

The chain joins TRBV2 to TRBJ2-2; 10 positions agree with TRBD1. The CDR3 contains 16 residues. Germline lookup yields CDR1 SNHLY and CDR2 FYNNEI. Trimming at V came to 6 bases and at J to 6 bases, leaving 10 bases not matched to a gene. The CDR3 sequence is CASSLTGTGVAGELFF. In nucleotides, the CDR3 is TGTGCCAGCAGCTTGACCGGGACAGGGGTGGCCGGGGAGCTGTTTTTT.

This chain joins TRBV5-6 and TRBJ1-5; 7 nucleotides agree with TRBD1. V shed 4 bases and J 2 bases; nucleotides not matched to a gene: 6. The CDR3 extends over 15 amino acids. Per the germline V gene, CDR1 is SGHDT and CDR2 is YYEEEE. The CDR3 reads CASSRDRAGNQPQHF. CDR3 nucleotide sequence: TGTGCCAGCAGCCGCGACAGGGCTGGCAATCAGCCCCAGCATTTT.

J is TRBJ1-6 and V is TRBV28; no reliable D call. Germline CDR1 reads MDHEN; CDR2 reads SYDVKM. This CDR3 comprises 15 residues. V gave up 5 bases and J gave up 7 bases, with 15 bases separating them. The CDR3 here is CASSPTRNSNSPLHF. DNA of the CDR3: TGTGCCAGCAGTCCCACCAGGAACTCAAATTCACCCCTCCACTTT.

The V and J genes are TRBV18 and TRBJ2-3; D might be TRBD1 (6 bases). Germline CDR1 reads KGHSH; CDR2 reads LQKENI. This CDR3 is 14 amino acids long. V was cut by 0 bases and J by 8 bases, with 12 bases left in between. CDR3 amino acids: CASSPPGAERTQYF. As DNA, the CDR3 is TGTGCCAGCTCACCACCGGGGGCCGAGCGTACGCAGTATTTT.

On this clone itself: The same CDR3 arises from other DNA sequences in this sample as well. CDR3 loop: CASSLGLNYGYTF. The DNA of the CDR3 is TGTGCCAGCAGCTTAGGCCTGAACTATGGCTACACCTTC. The chain links TRBV11-2 to TRBJ1-2; no definite D call. Germline CDR1 reads SGHAT; CDR2 reads FQNNGV. V shed 1 base and J shed 2 bases, with 5 bases lying between them. The CDR3 loop spans 13 amino acids.

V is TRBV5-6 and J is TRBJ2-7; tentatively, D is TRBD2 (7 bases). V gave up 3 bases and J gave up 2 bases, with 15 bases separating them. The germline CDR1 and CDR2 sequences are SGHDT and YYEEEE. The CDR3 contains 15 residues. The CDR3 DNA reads TGTGCCAGCAGCTGGACCGGGGGGCCGGCCTACGAGCAGTACTTC. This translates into CASSWTGGPAYEQYF. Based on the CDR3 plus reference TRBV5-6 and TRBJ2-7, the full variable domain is DAGVTQSPTHLIKTRGQQVTLRCSPKSGHDTVSWYQQALGQGPQFIFQYYEEEERQRGNFPDRFSGHQFPNYSSELNVNALLLGDSALYLCASSWTGGPAYEQYFGPGTRLTVT.

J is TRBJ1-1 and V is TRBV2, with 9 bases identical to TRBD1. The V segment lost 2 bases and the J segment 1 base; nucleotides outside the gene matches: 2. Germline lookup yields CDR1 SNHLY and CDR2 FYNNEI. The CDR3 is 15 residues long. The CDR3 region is CASSETGGRNTEAFF. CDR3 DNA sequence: TGTGCCAGCAGTGAAACAGGGGGCCGGAACACTGAAGCTTTCTTT.

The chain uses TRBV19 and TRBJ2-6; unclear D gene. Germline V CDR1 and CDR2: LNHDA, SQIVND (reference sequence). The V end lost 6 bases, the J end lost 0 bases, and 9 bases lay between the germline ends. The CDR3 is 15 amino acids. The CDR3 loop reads CASRPRSSGANVLTF. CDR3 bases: TGTGCCAGTAGACCTCGGAGCTCTGGGGCCAACGTCCTGACTTTC.

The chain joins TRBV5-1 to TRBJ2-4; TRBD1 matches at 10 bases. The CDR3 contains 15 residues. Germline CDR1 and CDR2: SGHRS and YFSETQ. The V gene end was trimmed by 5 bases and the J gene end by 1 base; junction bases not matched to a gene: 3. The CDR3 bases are TGCGCCAGCAGGGGACAGGGGTTCGCCAAAAACATTCAGTACTTC. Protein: CASRGQGFAKNIQYF.

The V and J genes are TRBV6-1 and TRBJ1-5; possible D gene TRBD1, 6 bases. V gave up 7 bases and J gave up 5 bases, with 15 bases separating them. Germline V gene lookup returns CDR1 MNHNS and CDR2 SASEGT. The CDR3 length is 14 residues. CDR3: CASTEGGGDQPQHF. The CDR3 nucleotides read TGTGCCAGCACCGAAGGGGGAGGGGATCAGCCCCAGCATTTT.

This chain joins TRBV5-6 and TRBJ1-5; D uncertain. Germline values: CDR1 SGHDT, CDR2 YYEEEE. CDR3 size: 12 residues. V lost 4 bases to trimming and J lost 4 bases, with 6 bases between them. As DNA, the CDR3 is TGTGCCAGCAGCGCCGTGAATCAGCCCCAGCATTTT. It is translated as CASSAVNQPQHF.

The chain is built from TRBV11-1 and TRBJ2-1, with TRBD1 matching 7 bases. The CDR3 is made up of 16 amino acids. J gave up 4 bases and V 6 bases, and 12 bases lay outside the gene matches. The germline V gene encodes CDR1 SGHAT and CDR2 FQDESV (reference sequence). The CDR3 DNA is TGTGCCAGCAGACCCTCCGGGACAGCGGTTTACAATGAGCAGTTCTTC. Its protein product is CASRPSGTAVYNEQFF.

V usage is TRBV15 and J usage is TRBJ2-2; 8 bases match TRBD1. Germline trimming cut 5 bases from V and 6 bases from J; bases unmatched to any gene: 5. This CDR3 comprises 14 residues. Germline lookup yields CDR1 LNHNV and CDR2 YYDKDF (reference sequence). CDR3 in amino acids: CATSSRGQAGELFF. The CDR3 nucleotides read TGTGCCACCAGCTCCAGGGGGCAGGCCGGGGAGCTGTTTTTT.